The 18 T cell receptor beta chains in this list originate from one sample, sequenced in a study of neoadjuvant anti-PD-1 for oral cavity cancer. Only in-frame clones appear in the TCRdb table, and some are missing; sequencing was by immunoSEQ multiplex PCR. Of under 6,500 clones listed, roughly 58% are singletons. Time point noted: after neoadjuvant nivolumab, at surgical resection. The sequencing used tumor tissue, collected after nivolumab (anti-PD-1) treatment. The origin of the receptors is a person aged 35 to 85 with oral cavity squamous cell carcinoma.

The chain carries TRBV11-1 and TRBJ2-2; 8 nucleotides align to TRBD2. This CDR3 spans 18 amino acids. The trim removed 0 bases at V and 5 bases at J, leaving 11 bases unmatched. Per germline, CDR1 SGHAT and CDR2 FQDESV (reference sequence). Here the CDR3 reads CASSLAMIAGTSTGELFF. DNA for the CDR3: TGTGCCAGCAGCTTAGCGATGATAGCGGGGACTTCGACCGGGGAGCTGTTTTTT.

The V gene is TRBV18, the J gene TRBJ2-1; 10 bases fit TRBD2. In germline, CDR1 is KGHSH, CDR2 LQKENI. This CDR3 has 17 amino acids. With 2 bases clipped from V and 10 bases from J, the junction kept 14 bases outside the gene matches. The CDR3 protein is CASSPRMDSAGGQEQFF. The CDR3 nucleotides read TGTGCCAGCTCACCAAGGATGGACTCAGCGGGGGGGCAAGAGCAGTTCTTC.

The J gene is TRBJ1-5, the V gene TRBV2; 8 bases agree with TRBD1. J was trimmed by 5 bases and V by 4 bases; bases with no gene match: 7. Germline V CDR1 and CDR2: SNHLY, FYNNEI. There are 15 residues in the CDR3. CDR3: CASSVGTGGHQPQHF. The CDR3 bases are TGTGCCAGCAGTGTTGGAACAGGGGGTCATCAGCCCCAGCATTTT.

This chain uses TRBV7-6 with TRBJ2-1; 9 nucleotides agree with TRBD1. Germline V gene data show CDR1 as SGHVS and CDR2 as FNYEAQ. The CDR3 has 13 residues. V gave up 5 bases and J gave up 10 bases; unmatched junction bases: 6. The CDR3 here is CASSPGTGREQFF. The CDR3 bases are TGTGCCAGCAGCCCCGGGACAGGGAGAGAGCAGTTCTTC.

V and J are TRBV9 and TRBJ2-3; 8 bases map to TRBD2. CDR3 size: 16 residues. J lost 2 bases, V lost 0 bases, and 5 bases had no gene match. Germline loops: CDR1 SGDLS, CDR2 YYNGEE. DNA for the CDR3: TGTGCCAGCAGCGTAGCGGGGGGGGCGGTCACAGATACGCAGTATTTT. Translating gives CASSVAGGAVTDTQYF.

The rearrangement uses TRBV30 and TRBJ1-2; 9 positions agree with TRBD1. The CDR3 is 15 amino acids. CDR1 is GTSNPN, CDR2 SVGIG, per germline (reference sequence). V was clipped by 3 bases and J by 5 bases; unmatched bases: 10. CDR3 sequence (DNA): TGTGCCTGGAGAGCCGGGACAGGGAAAGGGTATGGCTACACCTTC. Translation: CAWRAGTGKGYGYTF.

The V call is TRBV6-6, the J call TRBJ2-1, with D perhaps given as TRBD1 or TRBD2 (5 bases each). Germline CDR1 and CDR2: MNHNY and SVGAGI (reference sequence). The germline V and J ends were trimmed by 2 bases and 1 base, with 9 bases remaining between them. The CDR3 runs to 15 residues. CDR3 nucleotide sequence: TGTGCCAGCAGTTACGGGGGAAGATCCTACAATGAGCAGTTCTTC. Its translation: CASSYGGRSYNEQFF.

The gene calls are TRBV2 and TRBJ1-1; D gene ambiguous. V lost 4 bases and J lost 13, with 10 bases in between. The CDR3 sequence is 10 residues long. Germline V gene lookup returns CDR1 SNHLY and CDR2 FYNNEI. The CDR3 nucleotides read TGTGCCAGCAGTGTAGAATTGGATTTCTTT. Its protein product is CASSVELDFF.

V gene TRBV6-4 combines with J gene TRBJ1-1; TRBD1 is a possible D gene (6 bases). This CDR3 region has 16 residues. The germline V gene encodes CDR1 MRHNA and CDR2 SNTAGT. V lost 8 bases and J 1 base, leaving 20 bases between the germline ends. CDR3 sequence: CASSRGGKGENTEAFF. The CDR3 region has the DNA TGTGCCAGCTCGAGGGGGGGTAAAGGGGAGAACACTGAAGCTTTCTTT.

J is TRBJ2-7 and V is TRBV9, with TRBD1 matching 8 bases. The trim removed 0 bases at V and 4 bases at J, leaving 0 bases unmatched. Germline V gene sequence: CDR1 SGDLS, CDR2 YYNGEE. The CDR3 has 13 residues. CDR3 region: CASSVDRGYEQYF. The CDR3, as DNA: TGTGCCAGCAGCGTAGACAGGGGGTACGAGCAGTACTTC.

This chain links TRBV10-2 with TRBJ1-1, with a tentative D call TRBD1 (6 bases). Deletions cut 8 bases from V and 4 bases from J, with 14 bases between. The CDR3 consists of 13 residues. Germline V gene sequence: CDR1 WSHSY, CDR2 SAAADI. The CDR3 nucleotides read TGCGCCAGCCTGGGGGGCAGGGGCACTGAAGCTTTCTTT. It translates to CASLGGRGTEAFF.

The DNA of the CDR3 is TGTGCCAGCAGCCTAAGCGGGAAGCTAGATACGCAGTATTTT. Its protein product is CASSLSGKLDTQYF. This chain joins TRBV9 and TRBJ2-3; 7 bases line up with TRBD2. Germline loops: CDR1 SGDLS, CDR2 YYNGEE. V shed 4 bases and J 5 bases; nucleotides not matched to a gene: 7. The CDR3 length is 14 residues.

V usage is TRBV9 and J usage is TRBJ1-2; D is undetermined. V lost 3 bases, J lost 3 bases, and 6 bases lay in between. The V gene's germline CDR1 is SGDLS and CDR2 YYNGEE. The CDR3 sequence is 12 residues long. Written as DNA, the CDR3 is TGTGCCAGCAGCGCCGGGTACTATGGCTACACCTTC. Amino acid sequence: CASSAGYYGYTF. Using reference TRBV9 and TRBJ1-2 for the parts outside the CDR3, the full variable domain is DSGVTQTPKHLITATGQRVTLRCSPRSGDLSVYWYQQSLDQGLQFLIQYYNGEERAKGNILERFSAQQFPDLHSELNLSSLELGDSALYFCASSAGYYGYTFGSGTRLTVV.

The chain couples TRBV19 to TRBJ2-1; 8 bases match TRBD2. The CDR3 is 16 amino acids. V dropped 5 bases and J dropped 7; count of bases not matched to a gene: 13. CDR1 LNHDA and CDR2 SQIVND come from the germline V gene (reference sequence). The CDR3 region has the DNA TGTGCCAGTAGTGGGTCCACGGGACTAGTGTGGAATGAGCAGTTCTTC. Protein: CASSGSTGLVWNEQFF.

There are a few counts of this clone. This chain links TRBV27 with TRBJ2-3, with 11 bases identical to TRBD2. The CDR3 is 13 residues long. Germline assignment: CDR1 MNHEY and CDR2 SMNVEV (reference sequence). V was clipped by 10 bases and J by 2 bases; unmatched bases: 2. The CDR3 here is CATGLAATDTQYF. The CDR3 DNA reads TGTGCCACGGGACTAGCGGCCACAGATACGCAGTATTTT.

This clone was picked up a small number of times. V usage is TRBV6-1 and J usage is TRBJ1-1; 7 bases are shared with TRBD1. This CDR3 is 14 amino acids long. V shed 8 bases and J 5 bases; nucleotides not matched to a gene: 11. From germline, CDR1 is MNHNS and CDR2 SASEGT. The CDR3 DNA is TGTGCCAGCGGGACGGACAGGACGAGGACTGAAGCTTTCTTT. Translated, it gives CASGTDRTRTEAFF.

This sequence joins TRBV5-1 and TRBJ2-2; D may be TRBD1 (6 bases). Trimming removed 3 bases from V and 4 bases from J, with 13 bases in between. This CDR3 is built from 15 residues. CDR1 and CDR2 from the germline V gene are SGHRS and YFSETQ. This chain's CDR3 is CASSYRDTFTGELFF. The CDR3 nucleotides read TGCGCCAGCAGCTATCGGGACACCTTCACCGGGGAGCTGTTTTTT.

The V and J genes are TRBV6-1 and TRBJ2-2, with unresolved D. The CDR3 sequence is 16 residues long. The germline CDR1 and CDR2 sequences are MNHNS and SASEGT. V lost 3 bases and J lost 4, with 15 bases in between. The CDR3 protein is CASSEVPLPSTGELFF. The CDR3 DNA follows: TGTGCCAGCAGTGAGGTCCCGCTCCCCAGCACCGGGGAGCTGTTTTTT.